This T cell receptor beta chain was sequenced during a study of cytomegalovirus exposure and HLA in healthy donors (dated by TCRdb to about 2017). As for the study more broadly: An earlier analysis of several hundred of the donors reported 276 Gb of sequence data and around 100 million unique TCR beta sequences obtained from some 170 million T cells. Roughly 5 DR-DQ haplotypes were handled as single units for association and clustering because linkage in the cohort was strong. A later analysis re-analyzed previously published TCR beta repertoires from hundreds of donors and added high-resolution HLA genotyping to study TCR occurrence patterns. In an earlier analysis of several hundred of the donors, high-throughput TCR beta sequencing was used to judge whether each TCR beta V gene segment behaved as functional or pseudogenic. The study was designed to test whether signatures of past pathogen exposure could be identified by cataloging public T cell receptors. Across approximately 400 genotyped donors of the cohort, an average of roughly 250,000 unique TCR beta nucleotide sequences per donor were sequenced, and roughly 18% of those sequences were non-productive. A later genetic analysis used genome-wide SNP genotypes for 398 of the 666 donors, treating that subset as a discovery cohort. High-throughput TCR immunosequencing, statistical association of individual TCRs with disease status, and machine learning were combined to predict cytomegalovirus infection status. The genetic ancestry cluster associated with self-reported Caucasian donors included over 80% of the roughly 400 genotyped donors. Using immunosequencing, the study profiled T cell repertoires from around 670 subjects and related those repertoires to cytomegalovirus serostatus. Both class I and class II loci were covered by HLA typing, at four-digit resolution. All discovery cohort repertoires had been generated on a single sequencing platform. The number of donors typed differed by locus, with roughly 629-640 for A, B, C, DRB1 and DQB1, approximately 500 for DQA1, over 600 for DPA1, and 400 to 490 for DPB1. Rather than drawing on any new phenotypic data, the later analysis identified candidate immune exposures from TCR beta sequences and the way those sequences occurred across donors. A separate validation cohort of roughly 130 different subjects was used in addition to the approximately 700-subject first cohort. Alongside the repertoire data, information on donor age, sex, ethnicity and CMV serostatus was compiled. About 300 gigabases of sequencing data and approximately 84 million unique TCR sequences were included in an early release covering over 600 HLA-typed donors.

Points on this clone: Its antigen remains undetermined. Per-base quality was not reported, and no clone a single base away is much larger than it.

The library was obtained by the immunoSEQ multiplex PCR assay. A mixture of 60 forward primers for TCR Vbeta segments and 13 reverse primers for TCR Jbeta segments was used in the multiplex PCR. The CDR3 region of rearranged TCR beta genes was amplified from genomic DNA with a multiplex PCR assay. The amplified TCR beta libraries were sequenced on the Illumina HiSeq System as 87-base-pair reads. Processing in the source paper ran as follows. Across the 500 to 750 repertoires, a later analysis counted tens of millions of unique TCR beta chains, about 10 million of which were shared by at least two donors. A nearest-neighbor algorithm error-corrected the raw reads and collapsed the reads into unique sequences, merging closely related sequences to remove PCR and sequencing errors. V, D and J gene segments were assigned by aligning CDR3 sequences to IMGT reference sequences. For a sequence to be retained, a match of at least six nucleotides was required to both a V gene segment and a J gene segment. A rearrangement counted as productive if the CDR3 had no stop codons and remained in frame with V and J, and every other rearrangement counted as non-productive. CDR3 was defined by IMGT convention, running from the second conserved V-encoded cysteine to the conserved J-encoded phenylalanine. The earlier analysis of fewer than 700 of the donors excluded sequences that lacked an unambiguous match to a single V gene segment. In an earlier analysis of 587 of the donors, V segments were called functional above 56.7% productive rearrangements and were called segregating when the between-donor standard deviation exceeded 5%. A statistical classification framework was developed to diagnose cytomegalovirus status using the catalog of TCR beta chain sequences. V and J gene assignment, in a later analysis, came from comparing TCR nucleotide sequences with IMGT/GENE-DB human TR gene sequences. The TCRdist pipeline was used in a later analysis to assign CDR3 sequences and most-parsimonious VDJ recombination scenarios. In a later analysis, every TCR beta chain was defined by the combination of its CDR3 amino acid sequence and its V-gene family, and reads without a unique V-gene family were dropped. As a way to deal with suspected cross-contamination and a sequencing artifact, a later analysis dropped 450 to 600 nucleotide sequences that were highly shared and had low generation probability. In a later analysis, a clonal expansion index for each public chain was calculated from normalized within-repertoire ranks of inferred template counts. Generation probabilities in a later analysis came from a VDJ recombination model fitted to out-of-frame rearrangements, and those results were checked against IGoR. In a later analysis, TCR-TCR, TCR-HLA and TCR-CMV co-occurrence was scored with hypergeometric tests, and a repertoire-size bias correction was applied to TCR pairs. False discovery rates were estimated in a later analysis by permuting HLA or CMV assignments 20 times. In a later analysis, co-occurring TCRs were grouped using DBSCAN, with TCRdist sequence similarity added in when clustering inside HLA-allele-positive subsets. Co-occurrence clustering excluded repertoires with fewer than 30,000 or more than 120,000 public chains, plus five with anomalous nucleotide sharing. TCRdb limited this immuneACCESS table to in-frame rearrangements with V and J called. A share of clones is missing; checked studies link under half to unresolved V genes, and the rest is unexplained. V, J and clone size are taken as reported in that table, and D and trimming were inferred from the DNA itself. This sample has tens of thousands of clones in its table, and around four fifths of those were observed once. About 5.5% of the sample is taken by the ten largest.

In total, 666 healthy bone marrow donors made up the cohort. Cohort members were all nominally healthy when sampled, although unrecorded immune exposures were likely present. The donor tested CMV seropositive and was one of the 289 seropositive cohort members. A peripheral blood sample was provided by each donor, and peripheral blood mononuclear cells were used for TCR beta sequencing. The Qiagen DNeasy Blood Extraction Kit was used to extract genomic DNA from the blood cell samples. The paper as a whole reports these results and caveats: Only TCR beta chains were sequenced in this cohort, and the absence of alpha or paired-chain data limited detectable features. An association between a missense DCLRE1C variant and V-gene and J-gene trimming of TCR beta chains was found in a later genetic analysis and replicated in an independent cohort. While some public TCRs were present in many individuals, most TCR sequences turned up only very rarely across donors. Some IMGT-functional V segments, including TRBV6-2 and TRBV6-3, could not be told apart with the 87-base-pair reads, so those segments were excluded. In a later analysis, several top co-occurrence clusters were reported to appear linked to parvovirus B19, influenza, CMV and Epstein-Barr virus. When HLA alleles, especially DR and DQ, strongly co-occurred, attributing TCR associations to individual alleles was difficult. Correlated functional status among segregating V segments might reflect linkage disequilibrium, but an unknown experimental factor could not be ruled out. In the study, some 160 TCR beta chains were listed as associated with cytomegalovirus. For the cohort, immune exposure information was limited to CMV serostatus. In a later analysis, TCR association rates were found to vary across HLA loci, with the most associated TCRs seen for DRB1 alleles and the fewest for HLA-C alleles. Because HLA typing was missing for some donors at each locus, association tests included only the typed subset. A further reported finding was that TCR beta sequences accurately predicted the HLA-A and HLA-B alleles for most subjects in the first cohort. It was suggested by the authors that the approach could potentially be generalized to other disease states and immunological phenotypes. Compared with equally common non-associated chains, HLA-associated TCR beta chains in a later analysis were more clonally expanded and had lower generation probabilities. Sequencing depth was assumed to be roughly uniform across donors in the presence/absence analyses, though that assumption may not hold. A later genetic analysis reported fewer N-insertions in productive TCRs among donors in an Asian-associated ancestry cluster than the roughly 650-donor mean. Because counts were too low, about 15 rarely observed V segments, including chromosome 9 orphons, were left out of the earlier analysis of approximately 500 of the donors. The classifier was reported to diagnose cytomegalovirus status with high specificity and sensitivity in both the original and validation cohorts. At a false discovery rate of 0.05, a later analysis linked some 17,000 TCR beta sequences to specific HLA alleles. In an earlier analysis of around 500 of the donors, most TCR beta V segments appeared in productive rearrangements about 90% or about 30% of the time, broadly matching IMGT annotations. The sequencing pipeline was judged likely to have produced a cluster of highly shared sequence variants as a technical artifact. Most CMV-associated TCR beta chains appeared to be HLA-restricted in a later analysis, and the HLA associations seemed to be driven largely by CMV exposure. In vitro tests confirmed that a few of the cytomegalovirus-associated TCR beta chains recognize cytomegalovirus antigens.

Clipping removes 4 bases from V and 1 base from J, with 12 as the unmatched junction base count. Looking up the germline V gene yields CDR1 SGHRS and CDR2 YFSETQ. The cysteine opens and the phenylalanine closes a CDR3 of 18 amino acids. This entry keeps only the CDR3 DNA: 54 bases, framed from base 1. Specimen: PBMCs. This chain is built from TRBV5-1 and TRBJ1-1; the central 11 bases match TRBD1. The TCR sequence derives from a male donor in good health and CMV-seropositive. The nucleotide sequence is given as TGCGCCAGCAGCACCGGCCGGACAGGGGGCGCCAAGAACACTGAAGCTTTCTTT. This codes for CASSTGRTGGAKNTEAFF.